The T cell receptor (beta chain) under discussion was sequenced for a study of cytomegalovirus exposure and HLA in healthy donors. Points from the study as a whole: In a later analysis, TCR beta V- and J-gene trimming showed a link to a missense DCLRE1C variant. In a later analysis, 16,951 TCR beta sequences were associated with HLA alleles at 0.05 false discovery rate. Among TCR sequences, most were rare, though some public TCRs appeared in many donors.

The study ran its PCR with 60 Vbeta and 13 Jbeta primers. Methods used by the authors: Counted up in a later analysis, unique TCR beta chains came to about 80 million, with some 9.9 million shared. Method: immunoSEQ multiplex PCR; TCRdb's copy keeps in-frame clones and lacks some. V, J and clone size derive from that table, while D and trimming were established from the DNA sequence. Among 100,000 to 150,000 clones listed, around 75% were seen once. As concerns this clone: Its matching antigen is unknown.

The trim removed 2 bases at V and 2 bases at J, leaving 3 bases unmatched. This CDR3 has 14 residues. In germline, CDR1 is SGHVS, CDR2 FNYEAQ. The clonotype was recovered from a woman between 45 and 60 years old in good health and CMV-seronegative. The chain combines TRBV7-6 with TRBJ2-7; TRBD2 matches 7 bases. Sequencing used PBMCs. DNA of the CDR3: TGTGCCAGCAGCTTACTAGCGGAAACCTACGAGCAGTACTTC. This encodes CASSLLAETYEQYF.